A single sample gave rise to the 5 T cell receptor beta chains below, sequenced in a study of blood T cell repertoires in COVID-19. Using immunoSEQ multiplex PCR, the repertoire was profiled, and TCRdb retains in-frame clones only, with some absent. This table has over 120,000 clones, more than 60% appearing once. What was sequenced was peripheral blood. These receptors were obtained from a woman in her 50s with active or convalescent COVID-19.

This chain uses TRBV11-3 with TRBJ2-7; 7 nucleotides agree with TRBD1. The CDR3 contains 13 residues. Germline V gives CDR1 SGHNT, CDR2 YENEEA. V shed 2 bases, J shed 4 bases, and the junction held 2 bases outside the gene matches. This chain's CDR3 is CASSLRQGYEQYF. The CDR3 DNA follows: TGTGCCAGCAGCTTAAGACAGGGTTACGAGCAGTACTTC.

This chain connects TRBV19 to TRBJ1-1; 8 bases agree with TRBD1. J gave up 5 bases and V 5 bases, and 4 bases lay outside the gene matches. The CDR3 contains 13 residues. In germline, CDR1 is LNHDA, CDR2 SQIVND (reference sequence). The CDR3 protein is CASSWTGQTEAFF. The CDR3 coding sequence is TGTGCCAGTAGTTGGACAGGGCAAACTGAAGCTTTCTTT.

The chain recombines TRBV6-5 with TRBJ2-7, with TRBD1 matching 7 bases. Trimming cost V 5 bases and J 5 bases; bases outside gene matches: 9. This CDR3 is 14 amino acids long. Germline CDR1 MNHEY, CDR2 SVGAGI. The CDR3 DNA reads TGTGCCAGCAGTACAGGGGTAAGCCGCGACGAGCAGTACTTC. It is translated as CASSTGVSRDEQYF.

In this sample, this clone turned up many times. This rearrangement joins TRBV4-2 to TRBJ2-2; weak D call: TRBD2 (5 bases). The V gene's germline CDR1 is LGHNA and CDR2 YNFKEQ. This CDR3 spans 19 amino acids. The germline V and J ends were trimmed by 0 bases and 5 bases, with 22 bases remaining between them. The CDR3 DNA follows: TGTGCCAGCAGCCAAGAAGGATCGCTGAGGGCTAGCCAAACCGGGGAGCTGTTTTTT. This encodes CASSQEGSLRASQTGELFF.

The gene calls are TRBV7-9 and TRBJ1-6; possible D gene TRBD1, 5 bases. Germline CDR1 reads SEHNR; CDR2 reads FQNEAQ (reference sequence). The CDR3 sequence is 16 residues long. V shed 1 base and J shed 9 bases, with 16 bases lying between them. This CDR3 is CASSLVPWQGLSPLHF. The CDR3 DNA is TGTGCCAGCAGCTTAGTCCCCTGGCAGGGCCTTTCACCCCTCCACTTT.